The 8 T cell receptor beta chains presented below share a single source sample, sequenced in a study of cytomegalovirus exposure and HLA in healthy donors. The PCR contained 60 Vbeta and 13 Jbeta primers. The protocol was immunoSEQ multiplex PCR, while the TCRdb copy is restricted to in-frame clones and leaves out a portion. This table has around 63,000 clones, around 80% appearing once. The sequenced sample consisted of PBMCs. The receptors here all came from a middle-aged man in good health and CMV-seronegative.

The V gene is TRBV15, the J gene TRBJ2-7, with 7 bases aligning to TRBD1. The CDR3 consists of 14 residues. Germline V lookup: CDR1 LNHNV, CDR2 YYDKDF (reference sequence). With 7 bases clipped from V and 4 bases from J, the junction kept 10 bases outside the gene matches. CDR3 region: CATNQTGNEYEQYF. The CDR3 region has the DNA TGTGCCACCAACCAGACAGGGAACGAGTACGAGCAGTACTTC.

This clone was counted between two and nine times. The chain uses TRBV7-2 and TRBJ1-1; D unclear. Trimming took off 2 bases at V and 7 bases at J, with 14 bases between the two ends. Germline V lookup: CDR1 SGHTA, CDR2 FQGNSA. The length of the CDR3 is 14 residues. The CDR3 sequence is CASSLLREAGEAFF. CDR3 DNA sequence: TGTGCCAGCAGCTTACTAAGGGAAGCGGGTGAAGCTTTCTTT.

This clone was found a few times. The rearrangement joins TRBV4-1 to TRBJ2-5; no definite D call. The J call may be faulty, since TRBJ2-7 better matches the DNA end. The germline V gene has CDR1 MGHRA and CDR2 YSYEKL. This CDR3 contains 17 residues. The chain's CDR3 is CASSQEPFSTGAYEQYF. The CDR3 DNA reads as TGCGCCAGCAGCCAGGAACCTTTTTCGACTGGAGCCTACGAGCAGTACTTC.

The chain couples TRBV18 to TRBJ2-5; no definite D call. The CDR3 sequence is 13 residues long. V shed 6 bases and J shed 5 bases, with 13 bases lying between them. Germline values: CDR1 KGHSH, CDR2 LQKENI. CDR3 protein: CASSSGASETQYF. As DNA, the CDR3 is TGTGCCAGCTCCTCAGGCGCCTCGGAGACCCAGTACTTC.

The table lists this clone with a count of one. This rearrangement joins TRBV9 to TRBJ1-2; D may be TRBD1 (5 bases). The germline V gene encodes CDR1 SGDLS and CDR2 YYNGEE. Trimming removed 0 bases from V and 1 base from J, with 13 bases in between. This CDR3 contains 16 residues. CDR3 in DNA: TGTGCCAGCAGCGTAGATGGAGGGGACTTTAACTATGGCTACACCTTC. It translates to CASSVDGGDFNYGYTF.

This clone occurred a few times. The chain joins TRBV1 to TRBJ2-1; the D call in the table, TRBD2, was not verified against the DNA. TRBV1 is described as a pseudogene. The CDR3 extends over 17 amino acids. The DNA of the CDR3 is TGCACCAGCAGCCACCCCCGGGGCCTAGCGGCCTACAATGAGCAGTTCTTC. Translating gives CTSSHPRGLAAYNEQFF.

In this sample, this clone turned up a few times. The sample carries other DNA sequences with the same CDR3. The chain couples TRBV19 to TRBJ2-1; TRBD2 matches 15 bases. Germline loops: CDR1 LNHDA, CDR2 SQIVND (reference sequence). J was trimmed by 0 bases and V by 7 bases; bases with no gene match: 13. The length of the CDR3 is 20 residues. The DNA for the CDR3 is TGTGCCAGTACTCCCGGACTAGCGGGAGGGGGGGGAGACTCCTACAATGAGCAGTTCTTC. It translates to CASTPGLAGGGGDSYNEQFF.

The chain has TRBV5-1 and TRBJ2-3; D unclear. Trimming took off 2 bases at V and 0 bases at J, with 7 bases between the two ends. Germline lookup yields CDR1 SGHRS and CDR2 YFSETQ. This CDR3 is 14 amino acids long. CDR3 DNA sequence: TGCGCCAGCAGCTTTCAGACTAGCACAGATACGCAGTATTTT. This encodes CASSFQTSTDTQYF.